Listed below are T cell receptor beta chains from one sample, sequenced in a study of blood T cell repertoires in COVID-19. TCRdb keeps only in-frame clones here, not all; method: immunoSEQ multiplex PCR. The table has about 300,000 clones, more than 70% seen once; the top ten hold 1.5% to 2%. Sequencing used peripheral blood. These TCRs come from a woman under 40 with COVID-19, enrolled during active disease. The CDR3 runs from the conserved cysteine through the conserved F or W. A D gene is named only where the DNA matches it firmly. Some rows mark clone size as missing; the rest say once, few, many or name a class of expanded clone.

TRBJ2-7 TRBV29-1 . once TGCAGCGTCGCTACGGTCGAGACAGGCACTTGGGAGCAGTACTTC CSVATVETGTWEQYF
TRBJ1-1 TRBV7-2 . . TGTGCCAGCAGCTTAACCTTTACAGGGAACACTGAAGCTTTCTTT CASSLTFTGNTEAFF
TRBJ1-1 TRBV23-1 . . TGCGCCAGCAGTCAATCGGAGCAGAATAACACTGAAGCTTTCTTT CASSQSEQNNTEAFF
TRBJ2-7 TRBV4-3 . once TGCGCCAGCAGCCAAGTTGTCAGTACCTACGAGCAGTACTTC CASSQVVSTYEQYF
TRBJ1-2 TRBV7-9 TRBD1 . TGTGCCAGCAGCTCCCGGACAGGTTTATATGGCTACACCTTC CASSSRTGLYGYTF
TRBJ1-6 TRBV28 . . TGTGCCAGCAGGCCCCCCGGACGGGGGTATTCACCCCTCCACTTT CASRPPGRGYSPLHF
TRBJ2-2 TRBV9 TRBD1 . TGTGCCAGCAGCGACGAGACAGGGGGGAACACCGGGGAGCTGTTTTTT CASSDETGGNTGELFF
TRBJ1-5 TRBV6-5 . once TGTGCCAGCAGCCGAGGGGGAAATCAGCCCCAGCATTTT CASSRGGNQPQHF
TRBJ2-3 TRBV7-9 TRBD1 . TGTGCCAGCAGTTCCCGGACAGGGGGATACACAGATACGCAGTATTTT CASSSRTGGYTDTQYF
TRBJ1-1 TRBV10-1 TRBD1 . TGCGCCAGCAGATGGGGACAGGGGAACACTGAAGCTTTCTTT CASRWGQGNTEAFF
TRBJ1-4 TRBV5-1 . . TGCGCCAGCAGCTTGGGGCCGGCGGCCCCTAATGAAAAACTGTTTTTT CASSLGPAAPNEKLFF
TRBJ1-3 TRBV5-1 . . TGCGCCAGCAGCCCTTCGGGGAGCTCTGGAAACACCATATATTTT CASSPSGSSGNTIYF
TRBJ2-1 TRBV6-1 TRBD2 . TGTGCCAGCAGTGAAGCAAGCGGGGGGGCAGGTTCCTACAATGAGCAGTTCTTC CASSEASGGAGSYNEQFF
TRBJ2-1 TRBV2 TRBD2 . TGTGCCAGCGGGAGACAGAGCGGGGGCCTCAATGAGCAGTTCTTC CASGRQSGGLNEQFF
TRBJ1-1 TRBV28 TRBD1 . TGTGCCAGCACCGTGGGGGGCCCGGGACAGGGGGATGAAGCTTTCTTT CASTVGGPGQGDEAFF
TRBJ2-2 TRBV5-6 TRBD2 . TGTGCCAGCAGCTTATTTACGGGGGGGCCTAAGGCCGGGGAGCTGTTTTTT CASSLFTGGPKAGELFF
TRBJ1-5 TRBV4-2 . few TGTGCCAGCAGCCAAGACCGACAGGTACATCAGCCCCAGCATTTT CASSQDRQVHQPQHF
TRBJ1-2 TRBV5-1 . once TGCGCCAGCAGCTTGACGCCAGAATATGGCTACACCTTC CASSLTPEYGYTF
TRBJ1-1 TRBV9 . few TGTGCCAGCAGCGTAGGTATGGGCATCACTGAAGCTTTCTTT CASSVGMGITEAFF
TRBJ1-2 TRBV19 . . TGTGCCAGTACCCCGCTGAGGGATAGCTATGGCTACACCTTC CASTPLRDSYGYTF
TRBJ1-4 TRBV9 . . TGTGCCAGCAGCGTAGTTGAGGTCGCTAATGAAAAACTGTTTTTT CASSVVEVANEKLFF
TRBJ2-2 TRBV24-1 TRBD2 . TGTGCCACCAGTGATACTAGCGGGGGGACATACGCCGGGGAGCTGTTTTTT CATSDTSGGTYAGELFF
TRBJ1-5 TRBV2 TRBD1 . TGTGCCAGCAGTGAAGGACAGGGGGGTGATCAGCCCCAGCATTTT CASSEGQGGDQPQHF
TRBJ1-2 TRBV6-5 TRBD1 . TGTGCCAGCAGTCGAGGGACAGCTCAGCGAAACACCTTC CASSRGTAQRNTF
TRBJ2-1 TRBV6-5 TRBD1 . TGTGCCAGCAGCATAAGCTCAGGGGGTTCCAATGAGCAGTTCTTC CASSISSGGSNEQFF
TRBJ1-6 TRBV7-8 . . TGTGCCAGCACACCTACTTTTCGGACAGATTTTAATTCACCCCTCCACTTT CASTPTFRTDFNSPLHF
TRBJ2-5 TRBV5-8 . . TGTGCCAGCAGCCGTGGACTGACTCTCCAAGAGACCCAGTACTTC CASSRGLTLQETQYF
TRBJ1-2 TRBV6-2/TRBV6-3 TRBD1 . TGTGCCAGCAGTAACTACAGGGGACAGAGCTATGGCTACACCTTC CASSNYRGQSYGYTF
TRBJ1-5 TRBV19 TRBD1 . TGTGCCAGTAGCCTGGACAGGGCGGTTCAGCCCCAGCATTTT CASSLDRAVQPQHF
TRBJ1-6 TRBV15 . . TGTGCCACCAGCAGAGACAGAAATAATTCACCCCTCCACTTT CATSRDRNNSPLHF
TRBJ2-7 TRBV7-6 . . TGTGCCAGCAGCTTGACCGTTGGGGGCCCATTCTACGAGCAGTACTTC CASSLTVGGPFYEQYF
TRBJ2-3 TRBV6-1 TRBD2 few TGTGCCAGCAGTGAAGCAGCGGGGGGGCTGGATACGCAGTATTTT CASSEAAGGLDTQYF
TRBJ2-7 TRBV3-1/TRBV3-2 . . TGTGCCAGCAGCCCGGCGGGACTGACATACGAGCAGTACTTC CASSPAGLTYEQYF
TRBJ1-2 TRBV12-3/TRBV12-4 . . TGTGCCAGCAGTTTAACAAGTTATGGCTACACCTTC CASSLTSYGYTF
TRBJ2-2 TRBV5-1 . . TGCGCCAGCAGCTTGGCCGGGGGGCCCCCGGAGCTGTTTTTT CASSLAGGPPELFF
TRBJ2-2 TRBV24-1 . . TGTGCCACCAGTGGACGGGGAGGTGCCGGGGAGCTGTTTTTT CATSGRGGAGELFF
TRBJ1-1 TRBV7-9 . . TGTGCCAGCAGCTTAGAAGGGGTGAGGGCTTTCTTT CASSLEGVRAFF
TRBJ2-7 TRBV6-2/TRBV6-3 TRBD2 . TGTGCCAGCAGTTACGGACCGGGGGGAGCCTACGAGCAGTACTTC CASSYGPGGAYEQYF
TRBJ1-1 TRBV28 TRBD1 . TGTGCCAGCAGGAATGGGGACAGTAAGACTGAAGCTTTCTTT CASRNGDSKTEAFF
TRBJ2-5 TRBV7-9 TRBD2 . TGTGCCAGCAGCTTATACGGGGGGGAGGAGACCCAGTACTTC CASSLYGGEETQYF
TRBJ2-1 TRBV19 TRBD2 . TGTGCCAGTAGTATGACTAGCGGATTCAATGAGCAGTTCTTC CASSMTSGFNEQFF
TRBJ2-2 TRBV20-1 . . TGCAGTGCTAGTGAACTAGGATACACCGGGGAGCTGTTTTTT CSASELGYTGELFF
TRBJ2-5 TRBV6-5 . . TGTGCCAGCAGCCAGGACCAAGAGACCCAGTACTTC CASSQDQETQYF
TRBJ2-5 TRBV27 TRBD2 . TGTGCCAGCAGTTTACTAGCGGGGGGGCCCGGGGAGACCCAGTACTTC CASSLLAGGPGETQYF
TRBJ1-3 TRBV5-4 TRBD1 . TGTGCCAGCAGGGCCGGGACAGATGGAAACACCATATATTTT CASRAGTDGNTIYF
TRBJ1-1 TRBV30 . once TGTGCCTGGAGTGTCGCGGGGAACACTGAAGCTTTCTTT CAWSVAGNTEAFF
TRBJ1-4 TRBV7-9 TRBD1 . TGTGCCAGCAGCGCGGACAGGGTTCGAGCTAATGAAAAACTGTTTTTT CASSADRVRANEKLFF
TRBJ1-6 TRBV21-1 . . TGTGCCAGCAGACAGACAGGGTTCACCTATAATTCACCCCTCCACTTT CASRQTGFTYNSPLHF